A single T cell receptor beta chain is shown here with its context. The data originate from a study of blood T cells in healthy people across ages. Germline V gene lookup returns CDR1 SEHNR and CDR2 FQNEAQ (reference sequence). The CDR3 runs 16 residues. For the second PCR, which ran for roughly 7 to 11 cycles, a sample-barcoded 5' primer and a J-beta primer mix were used. MiXCR, run by TCRdb on the 5' RACE reads, gives a single entry per CDR3 protein. This table holds around 1.5 million distinct CDR3 sequences, 55% to 75% found once. The genes are TRBV7-9 and TRBJ2-5, with 7 bases that match TRBD1. The J call may not be correct, given that the DNA end is closer to TRBJ2-7. The origin of this receptor is a man younger than 30 in good health. Material: blood. The CDR3 spells CASSLSNRGRAYEQYF. DNA of the CDR3: TGTGCCAGCAGCTTATCGAACAGGGGTAGAGCCTACGAGCAGTACTTC.